These T cell receptor beta chains were read from a single sample in a study of vaccination and CD4 T cells after COVID-19. Their antigens are not known. From the PCR reads, TCRdb called clonotypes with MiXCR, one entry per CDR3 protein. This sample has about 19,000 distinct CDR3 sequences, with 25% to 40% found just once. The source material was cultured CD4+ T cells from blood. These receptors came from a human donor with COVID-19. The CDR3 runs from the conserved cysteine through the conserved F or W. A D gene is named only where the DNA matches it firmly. Clone size is shown for a subset of rows, as once, few, many or a class of expanded clone.

d_gene | len | abundance | j_gene | v_gene | CDR3nt | CDR3aa
TRBD2 | 14 | few | TRBJ2-5 | TRBV20-1 | TGCAGTGCTAGCCCGACTAGCGGGGGAACGACCCAGTACTTC | CSASPTSGGTTQYF
TRBD1 | 15 | few | TRBJ1-2 | TRBV20-1 | TGCAGTGCGGTCCACTCCGGGACAGGGGGCTTTGGCTACACCTTC | CSAVHSGTGGFGYTF
- | 15 | few | TRBJ1-3 | TRBV20-1 | TGCAGTGCTAGAGATACAGGGAAGGATGGAAACACCATATATTTT | CSARDTGKDGNTIYF
TRBD1 | 18 | few | TRBJ1-1 | TRBV19 | TGTGCCAGTACCGCCTGGGACAGGGGGACCTTCGGCTTAGGTGAAGCTTTCTTT | CASTAWDRGTFGLGEAFF
- | 13 | - | TRBJ1-3 | TRBV30 | TGTGCCTGGGCAAGATTCTCTGGAAACACCATATATTTT | CAWARFSGNTIYF
TRBD2 | 15 | - | TRBJ2-2 | TRBV19 | TGTGCCAGTAGCAGACTAGCGGGGGGCATCGGGGAGCTGTTTTTT | CASSRLAGGIGELFF
- | 15 | - | TRBJ1-2 | TRBV7-9 | TGTGCCAGCAGCTTAGAGATAGGGGGGTCGGTTGGCTACACCTTC | CASSLEIGGSVGYTF
TRBD2 | 15 | few | TRBJ2-5 | TRBV2 | TGTGCTTCCCGGACTAGCGGATTATACCAAGAGACCCAGTACTTC | CASRTSGLYQETQYF
- | 13 | - | TRBJ1-2 | TRBV18 | TGTGCCAGCTCACCCCGGGACACAGATGGCTACACCTTC | CASSPRDTDGYTF
- | 15 | - | TRBJ2-7 | TRBV6-1 | TGTGCCAGCAGAAACCGGGACATCGGTTTCTACGAGCAGTACTTC | CASRNRDIGFYEQYF
- | 16 | - | TRBJ1-4 | TRBV7-2 | TGTGCCAGCAGCTTAGGCCAGCTCGCAACTAATGAAAAACTGTTTTTT | CASSLGQLATNEKLFF
- | 13 | few | TRBJ2-7 | TRBV20-1 | TGCAGTGCTAGAGGTCGGACCTACTACGAGCAGTACTTC | CSARGRTYYEQYF
TRBD1 | 14 | few | TRBJ1-2 | TRBV20-1 | TGCAGTGCTAGGCCCGGACAGGGACGCCATGGCTACACCTTC | CSARPGQGRHGYTF
- | 15 | - | TRBJ2-3 | TRBV6-1 | TGTGCCAGCCTTCTCGCCGGGGCAGGTTCAGATACGCAGTATTTT | CASLLAGAGSDTQYF
TRBD2 | 16 | - | TRBJ2-5 | TRBV7-3 | TGTGCCAGCAGCGTCTCTAGCGGGGGGGCCGGCGGGACCCAGTACTTC | CASSVSSGGAGGTQYF
- | 15 | few | TRBJ2-7 | TRBV7-6 | TGTGCCAGCAGCTTAGTCCCTAGGGGATCCTACGAGCAGTACTTC | CASSLVPRGSYEQYF
TRBD2 | 16 | few | TRBJ2-3 | TRBV27 | TGTGCCAGCAGTCCGGGACTAGCGGGGGACACAGATACGCAGTATTTT | CASSPGLAGDTDTQYF
- | 12 | - | TRBJ1-2 | TRBV29-1 | TGCAGCGTTGTCGAGACAGTATATGGCTACACCTTC | CSVVETVYGYTF
- | 13 | - | TRBJ1-5 | TRBV19 | TGTGCCGTAAGTGGCACAGGAGGTGGGCCCCAGCATTTT | CAVSGTGGGPQHF
- | 16 | - | TRBJ1-2 | TRBV11-2 | TGTGCCAGCAGCTTAAATTTCGGGGACTCCATCTATGGCTACACCTTC | CASSLNFGDSIYGYTF
- | 15 | - | TRBJ1-2 | TRBV14 | TGTGCCAGCAACCAAACCGGGACAACGGACTATGGCTACACCTTC | CASNQTGTTDYGYTF
- | 14 | few | TRBJ1-1 | TRBV12-3/TRBV12-4 | TGTGCCAGCAGTAGAGGCAGGGCTCAAGCTGAAGCTTTCTTT | CASSRGRAQAEAFF
TRBD1 | 14 | - | TRBJ1-2 | TRBV6-1 | TGTGCCAGCAGTGGCGGGACAGGGAACTATGGCTACACCTTC | CASSGGTGNYGYTF
- | 16 | - | TRBJ1-4 | TRBV10-3 | TGTGCCATCAGTGATCCCGCCCAATCAACTAATGAAAAACTGTTTTTT | CAISDPAQSTNEKLFF
- | 13 | few | TRBJ1-1 | TRBV7-2 | TGTGCCAGCAGCTTAAGGATGAACACTGAAGCTTTCTTT | CASSLRMNTEAFF
- | 13 | - | TRBJ2-3 | TRBV25-1 | TGTGCCAGCAGTGAATCGCCGGCAGATACGCAGTATTTT | CASSESPADTQYF
- | 11 | - | TRBJ2-5 | TRBV6-1 | TGTGCCAGCAGTACCAGAGAGACCCAGTACTTC | CASSTRETQYF
TRBD2 | 15 | once | TRBJ2-7 | TRBV12-3/TRBV12-4 | TGTGCCAGCAGCCTACTAGCGGGGGTTTCCTACGAGCAGTACTTC | CASSLLAGVSYEQYF
- | 15 | - | TRBJ1-1 | TRBV9 | TGTGCCAGCAGGCCCGGGCGCCGGGGGAACACTGAAGCTTTCTTT | CASRPGRRGNTEAFF
- | 13 | - | TRBJ1-4 | TRBV6-1 | TGTGCCAGCACCGAAGGCCCCGGGGAAAAACTGTTTTTT | CASTEGPGEKLFF
- | 13 | - | TRBJ1-1 | TRBV7-2 | TGTGCCAGCAGCGACGGGCCGGGCACTGAAGCTTTCTTT | CASSDGPGTEAFF
- | 14 | few | TRBJ1-4 | TRBV20-1 | TGCAGTGCTCAAAACCCCCAGACTAATGAAAAACTGTTTTTT | CSAQNPQTNEKLFF
- | 13 | - | TRBJ1-1 | TRBV6-5 | TGTGCCAGCAGTTTTCTGGACAAAACTGAAGCTTTCTTT | CASSFLDKTEAFF
- | 13 | - | TRBJ1-2 | TRBV20-1 | TGCAGTGCTATCCGGGACGGAGACTATGGCTACACCTTC | CSAIRDGDYGYTF
TRBD1 | 16 | - | TRBJ2-5 | TRBV6-5 | TGTGCCAGCAGTTACGGTTCAGGGGGCAGGCAAGAGACCCAGTACTTC | CASSYGSGGRQETQYF
TRBD2 | 16 | - | TRBJ2-1 | TRBV5-1 | TGCGCCAGCAGTTTTGGGGGGACTAGAACCTACAATGAGCAGTTCTTC | CASSFGGTRTYNEQFF
- | 16 | few | TRBJ1-2 | TRBV11-2 | TGTGCCAGCAGCTTAGCTGGGCGCCAGGTCAACTATGGCTACACCTTC | CASSLAGRQVNYGYTF
TRBD2 | 13 | few | TRBJ2-5 | TRBV27 | TGTGCCAGCAGTTCAACGGGGGGAGAGACCCAGTACTTC | CASSSTGGETQYF
TRBD1 | 12 | - | TRBJ1-1 | TRBV11-3 | TGTGCCAGCGCACTAGGAGACAGGGGAGCTTTCTTT | CASALGDRGAFF
TRBD1 | 14 | - | TRBJ2-7 | TRBV7-6 | TGTGCCAGCAGCCCCAGGGGGAACCCCTACGAGCAGTACTTC | CASSPRGNPYEQYF
TRBD1 | 16 | - | TRBJ2-5 | TRBV19 | TGTGCCAGTAGTAGAGGACAGGGGACCAACCAAGAGACCCAGTACTTC | CASSRGQGTNQETQYF
- | 16 | few | TRBJ1-5 | TRBV20-1 | TGCAGTGCTAGAGATCGTTTTGGGGGGGTTATTCAGCCCCAGCATTTT | CSARDRFGGVIQPQHF
- | 13 | once | TRBJ2-7 | TRBV4-1 | TGCGCCAGCAGCCAGAGCGGCGGTTGGGAGCAGTACTTC | CASSQSGGWEQYF
TRBD2 | 12 | - | TRBJ2-7 | TRBV18 | TGTGCCAGCTCGCCGGGACTAGCGACAGGGAATTTC | CASSPGLATGNF
TRBD1 | 13 | few | TRBJ2-3 | TRBV27 | TGTGCCAGCAGGGGGACAGGGGTTTTAACGCAGTATTTT | CASRGTGVLTQYF
- | 15 | few | TRBJ1-5 | TRBV11-1 | TGTGCCAGCAGCCTCGGGCCAGCACTCAATCAGCCCCAGCATTTT | CASSLGPALNQPQHF
- | 16 | - | TRBJ2-3 | TRBV11-2 | TGTGCCAGCAGCTTAATCCCCAGCGGTAGCACAGATACGCAGTATTTT | CASSLIPSGSTDTQYF
- | 13 | - | TRBJ2-3 | TRBV3-1 | TGTGCCAGCAGCCAAGTGCGAGCTGGTACGCAGTATTTT | CASSQVRAGTQYF
- | 12 | - | TRBJ2-7 | TRBV12-3/TRBV12-4 | TGTGCCAGCAGTTTATGGGGGCGTGAGCAGTACTTC | CASSLWGREQYF
- | 18 | few | TRBJ1-6 | TRBV6-5 | TGTGCCAGCAGTTACGAACCTTCCCACGGGAACTATAATTCACCCCTCCACTTT | CASSYEPSHGNYNSPLHF
TRBD1 | 15 | few | TRBJ1-1 | TRBV2 | TGTGCCAGCAGTCGGGACAGGGGGCAAGGCACTGAAGCTTTCTTT | CASSRDRGQGTEAFF
- | 14 | - | TRBJ2-3 | TRBV5-1 | TGCGCCAGCAGCTTGGTTCCCGGGAGAGATACGCAGTATTTT | CASSLVPGRDTQYF
- | 12 | few | TRBJ2-2 | TRBV12-3/TRBV12-4 | TGTGCCAGCAGGCAAGGACCGTCAAAGCTGTTTTTT | CASRQGPSKLFF
- | 14 | - | TRBJ2-5 | TRBV15 | TGTGCCACCAGCAAAGCCGGGGCTCAAGAGACCCAGTACTTC | CATSKAGAQETQYF
- | 13 | few | TRBJ2-3 | TRBV4-1 | TGCGCCAGCAGCCCTCTATCCGCCCGGGAGCAGTATTTT | CASSPLSAREQYF